One and the same sample provided the 15 T cell receptor beta chains below, sequenced in a study of blood T cell repertoires in COVID-19. Sequenced by immunoSEQ multiplex PCR; TCRdb stores in-frame clones only, minus some. The sample contains 50,000 to 80,000 clones, about four fifths of which appear only once. The sequenced material came from peripheral blood. The receptor set was obtained from a human donor in a cohort sampled during active COVID-19.

V and J are TRBV3-1 (or the pseudogene TRBV3-2) and TRBJ2-1; D remains unclear. The CDR3 runs 14 residues. Germline CDR1 is LGHDT and CDR2 is YNNKEL (reference sequence). Trimming took off 3 bases at V and 5 bases at J, with 11 bases between the two ends. The CDR3 DNA is TGTGCCAGCAGCCACCCGCGCCCAAACAATGAGCAGTTCTTC. Protein: CASSHPRPNNEQFF.

The CDR3 bases are TGTGCCAGCAGCTTGGGGGCAGGGCGCAACACTGAAGCTTTCTTT. Its translation is CASSLGAGRNTEAFF. The rearrangement links TRBV5-6 to TRBJ1-1; D might be TRBD1 (5 bases). Germline CDR1 is SGHDT and CDR2 is YYEEEE. With 0 bases removed from V and 2 bases from J, the gap between germline ends came to 11 bases. The CDR3 spans 15 residues.

This chain uses TRBV2 with TRBJ2-7, with D perhaps TRBD1 (6 bases). The CDR3 is 12 amino acids. CDR1 and CDR2 from the germline V gene are SNHLY and FYNNEI. The V gene lost 4 bases and the J gene lost 2 bases, with 6 bases spanning the gap. CDR3 DNA sequence: TGTGCCAGCAGTGGACAGGCCTACGAGCAGTACTTC. This gives the protein CASSGQAYEQYF.

The chain joins TRBV3-1 (or the pseudogene TRBV3-2) to TRBJ2-3; the match to TRBD1 covers 7 bases. The germline V gene encodes CDR1 LGHDT and CDR2 YNNKEL (reference sequence). The CDR3 extends over 14 amino acids. V lost 4 bases to trimming and J lost 2 bases; unmatched junction nucleotides: 3. The CDR3 nucleotides are TGTGCCAGCAGCCCGGGACAGTTCACAGATACGCAGTATTTT. It codes for CASSPGQFTDTQYF.

In its sample, this clone was seen a few times. The V gene is TRBV9, the J gene TRBJ2-7; D is perhaps TRBD2 (6 bases). Germline loops: CDR1 SGDLS, CDR2 YYNGEE. Trimming stripped 5 bases from V and 0 bases from J, with 24 bases between. The CDR3 consists of 18 residues. CDR3 loop: CASRAPGTRPKSSYEQYF. CDR3 nucleotides: TGTGCCAGCAGAGCACCCGGGACTCGGCCCAAAAGCTCCTACGAGCAGTACTTC.

The sample holds a few counts of this clone. The chain links TRBV2 to TRBJ1-4; D not resolved. Trimming cost V 6 bases and J 10 bases, with 15 bases left between them. Germline V gene sequence: CDR1 SNHLY, CDR2 FYNNEI. This CDR3 contains 13 residues. CDR3 sequence: CASRRLSNGKLFF. DNA of the CDR3: TGTGCCAGCAGACGATTATCTAACGGAAAACTGTTTTTT. The full variable domain, rest sourced from reference TRBV2 and TRBJ1-4, is EPEVTQTPSHQVTQMGQEVILRCVPISNHLYFYWYRQILGQKVEFLVSFYNNEISEKSEIFDDQFSVERPDGSNFTLKIRSTKLEDSAMYFCASRRLSNGKLFFGSGTQLSVL.

This chain connects TRBV28 to TRBJ2-7; TRBD1 agrees at 10 bases. The germline V gene encodes CDR1 MDHEN and CDR2 SYDVKM. The CDR3 extends over 15 amino acids. Germline trimming cut 2 bases from V and 4 bases from J; bases unmatched to any gene: 5. CDR3 nucleotide sequence: TGTGCCAGCAGTTTAAAGGGACAGGGGCCTTACGAGCAGTACTTC. Protein: CASSLKGQGPYEQYF.

The chain links TRBV10-1 to TRBJ1-2, with D perhaps matching TRBD1 (5 bases). The CDR3 totals 13 residues. Trimming removed 9 bases at V and 1 base at J, with 12 bases between. Germline CDR1 and CDR2: WNHNN and SYGVQD (reference sequence). Written as DNA, the CDR3 is TGCGCCAGGAACAGGAGGGTTAACTATGGCTACACCTTC. As protein: CARNRRVNYGYTF.

The rearrangement joins TRBV28 to TRBJ2-7; 9 nucleotides agree with TRBD1. The V segment lost 10 bases and the J segment 3 bases; nucleotides outside the gene matches: 10. Germline V CDR1 and CDR2: MDHEN, SYDVKM. This CDR3 has 14 residues. CDR3: CATNRDRVLYEQYF. CDR3 DNA: TGTGCCACTAACCGGGACAGGGTTCTCTACGAGCAGTACTTC.

The chain combines TRBV3-1 (or the pseudogene TRBV3-2) with TRBJ1-1, with TRBD1 identical over 12 bases. CDR1 and CDR2 (germline): LGHDT, YNNKEL (reference sequence). V lost 4 bases, J lost 4 bases, and 7 bases stayed unmatched. The CDR3 spans 16 residues. The CDR3 DNA is TGTGCCAGCAGCCCGGGACAGGGGGCCGGGAGCACTGAAGCTTTCTTT. It yields the protein CASSPGQGAGSTEAFF.

The chain is built from TRBV27 and TRBJ2-7, with 7 nucleotides matching TRBD1. Germline assignment: CDR1 MNHEY and CDR2 SMNVEV (reference sequence). There are 14 residues in the CDR3. The junction had 6 bases not matched to a gene; V was cut back by 4 bases and J by 3 bases. CDR3 nucleotides: TGTGCCAGCAGTTCAGGGGGACCTTTCTACGAGCAGTACTTC. Amino acids: CASSSGGPFYEQYF.

V gene TRBV6-6 combines with J gene TRBJ1-3; 9 nucleotides agree with TRBD1. With V trimmed by 6 bases and J by 2 bases, 5 bases remained unmatched. Per germline, CDR1 MNHNY and CDR2 SVGAGI (reference sequence). The CDR3 sequence is 15 residues long. In nucleotides, the CDR3 is TGTGCCAGCAGGTCACGACAGGGGGCTGGAAACACCATATATTTT. As protein: CASRSRQGAGNTIYF.

V and J are TRBV6-2 or TRBV6-3 and TRBJ2-6; tentative D call: TRBD2 (6 bases). Trimming stripped 1 base from V and 0 bases from J, with 7 bases between. Germline CDR1 and CDR2: MNHEY and SVGEGT. The CDR3 is 16 amino acids. The CDR3 DNA sequence: TGTGCCAGCAGTTACTGGGGGGTCTCTGGGGCCAACGTCCTGACTTTC. Protein product: CASSYWGVSGANVLTF.

CDR3 protein: CASSRDLRSSYEQYF. CDR3 sequence (DNA): TGTGCCAGCAGTCGGGACTTACGGAGCTCCTACGAGCAGTACTTC. The chain employs TRBV2 and TRBJ2-7; maybe TRBD2 (6 bases). Germline-derived CDR1 and CDR2 are SNHLY and FYNNEI. The CDR3 has 15 residues. Trimming left V 5 bases short and J 0 bases short, with 14 bases between.

The chain has TRBV5-4 and TRBJ1-1; D is undetermined. CDR1 and CDR2 from the germline V gene are SGHNT and YYREEE (reference sequence). CDR3 length: 15 residues. Deletions cut 4 bases from V and 0 bases from J, with 13 bases between. The CDR3 loop reads CASSRDGRMNTEAFF. CDR3 nucleotide sequence: TGTGCCAGCAGCCGGGATGGGCGGATGAACACTGAAGCTTTCTTT.